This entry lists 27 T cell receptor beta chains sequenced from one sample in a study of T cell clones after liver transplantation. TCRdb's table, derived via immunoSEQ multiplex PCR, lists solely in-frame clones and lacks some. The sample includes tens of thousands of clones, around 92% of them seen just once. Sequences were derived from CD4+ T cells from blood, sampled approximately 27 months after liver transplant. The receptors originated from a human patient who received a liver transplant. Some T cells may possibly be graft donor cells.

CDR3 bases: TGCGCCAGCAGCTTGGAGACAGGGATTACAGATACGCAGTATTTT. Its translation: CASSLETGITDTQYF. The J gene is TRBJ2-3, the V gene TRBV5-1, with 7 bases matching TRBD1. Trimming took 0 bases from V and 3 from J; bases not matched to a gene: 4. Germline V lookup: CDR1 SGHRS, CDR2 YFSETQ. The CDR3 spans 15 residues.

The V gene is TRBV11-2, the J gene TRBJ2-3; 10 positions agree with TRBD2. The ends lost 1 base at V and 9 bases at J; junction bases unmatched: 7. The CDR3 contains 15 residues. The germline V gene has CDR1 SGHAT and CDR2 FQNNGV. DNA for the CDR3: TGTGCCAGCAGCTTAGGGTGGCTAGCGGGAGACACGCAGTATTTT. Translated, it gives CASSLGWLAGDTQYF.

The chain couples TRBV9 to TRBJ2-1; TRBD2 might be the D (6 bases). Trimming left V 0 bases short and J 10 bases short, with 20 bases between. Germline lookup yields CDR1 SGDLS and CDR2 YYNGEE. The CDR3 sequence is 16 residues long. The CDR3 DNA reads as TGTGCCAGCAGCGTAGCTACGGCTGGAGGACTACAAGAGCAGTTCTTC. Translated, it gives CASSVATAGGLQEQFF.

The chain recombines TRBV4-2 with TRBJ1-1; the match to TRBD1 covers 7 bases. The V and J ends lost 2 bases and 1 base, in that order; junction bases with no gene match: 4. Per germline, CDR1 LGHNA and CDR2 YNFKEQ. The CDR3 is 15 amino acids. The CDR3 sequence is CASSQRQGANTEAFF. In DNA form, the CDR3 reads TGTGCCAGCAGCCAACGACAGGGTGCGAACACTGAAGCTTTCTTT.

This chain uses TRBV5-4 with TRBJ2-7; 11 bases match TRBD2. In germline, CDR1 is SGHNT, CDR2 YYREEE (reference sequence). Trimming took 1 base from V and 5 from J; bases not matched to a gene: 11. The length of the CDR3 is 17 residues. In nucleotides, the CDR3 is TGTGCCAGCAGCTTGATAGGGAGACTAGCGGGATCACACGAGCAGTACTTC. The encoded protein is CASSLIGRLAGSHEQYF.

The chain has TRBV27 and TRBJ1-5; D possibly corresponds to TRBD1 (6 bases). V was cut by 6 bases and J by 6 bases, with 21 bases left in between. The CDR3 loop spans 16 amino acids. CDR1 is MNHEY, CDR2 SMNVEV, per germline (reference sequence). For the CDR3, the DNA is TGTGCCAGCAGACCACTTAGGGGGGGACTCGGTCAGCCCCAGCATTTT. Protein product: CASRPLRGGLGQPQHF.

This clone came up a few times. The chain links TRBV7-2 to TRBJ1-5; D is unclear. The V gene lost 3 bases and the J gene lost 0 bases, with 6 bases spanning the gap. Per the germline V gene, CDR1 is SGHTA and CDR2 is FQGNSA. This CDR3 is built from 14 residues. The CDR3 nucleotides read TGTGCCAGCAGCTTCGTCGGTAGCAATCAGCCCCAGCATTTT. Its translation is CASSFVGSNQPQHF.

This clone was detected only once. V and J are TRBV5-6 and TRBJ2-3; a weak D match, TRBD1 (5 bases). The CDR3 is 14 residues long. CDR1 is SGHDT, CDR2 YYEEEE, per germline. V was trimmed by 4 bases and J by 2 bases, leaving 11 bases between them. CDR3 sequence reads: CASSKQGFTDTQYF. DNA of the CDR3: TGTGCCAGCAGCAAGCAGGGTTTCACAGATACGCAGTATTTT.

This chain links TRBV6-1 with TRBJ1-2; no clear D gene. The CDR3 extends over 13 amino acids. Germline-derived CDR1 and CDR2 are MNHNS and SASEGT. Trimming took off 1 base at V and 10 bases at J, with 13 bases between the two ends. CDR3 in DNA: TGTGCCAGCAGTGAAGTAGGCGCCCTGGTCTACACCTTC. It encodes CASSEVGALVYTF.

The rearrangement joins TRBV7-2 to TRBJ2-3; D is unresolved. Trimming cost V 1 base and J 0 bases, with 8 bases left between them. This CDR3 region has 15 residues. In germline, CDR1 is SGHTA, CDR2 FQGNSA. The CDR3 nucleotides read TGTGCCAGCAGCTTAGAAGGCCGTAGCACAGATACGCAGTATTTT. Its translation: CASSLEGRSTDTQYF.

The CDR3 coding sequence is TGTGCCAGCAGCTCCGGACAGGAACTCTACACCGGGGAGCTGTTTTTT. It translates to CASSSGQELYTGELFF. The genes are TRBV6-7 and TRBJ2-2; 7 bases match TRBD1. TRBV6-7 qualifies as an ORF whose function is uncertain. Germline trimming cut 6 bases from V and 3 bases from J; bases unmatched to any gene: 10. The CDR3 has 16 residues.

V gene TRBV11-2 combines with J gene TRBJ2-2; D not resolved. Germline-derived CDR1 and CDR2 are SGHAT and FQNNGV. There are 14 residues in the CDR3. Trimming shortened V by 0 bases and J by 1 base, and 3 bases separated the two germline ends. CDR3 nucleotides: TGTGCCAGCAGCTTAGAAGGGAACACCGGGGAGCTGTTTTTT. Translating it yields CASSLEGNTGELFF.

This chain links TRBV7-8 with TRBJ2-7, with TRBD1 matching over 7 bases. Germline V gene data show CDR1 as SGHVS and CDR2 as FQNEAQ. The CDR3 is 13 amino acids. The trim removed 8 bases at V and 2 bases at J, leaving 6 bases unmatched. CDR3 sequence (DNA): TGTGCCAGCGCCAGACAGGGCGCCTACGAGCAGTACTTC. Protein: CASARQGAYEQYF.

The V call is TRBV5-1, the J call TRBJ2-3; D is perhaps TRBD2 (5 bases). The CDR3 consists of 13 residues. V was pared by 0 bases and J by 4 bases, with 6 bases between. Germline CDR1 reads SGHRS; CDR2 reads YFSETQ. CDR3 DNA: TGCGCCAGCAGCTTGGCGGAGGCAGATACGCAGTATTTT. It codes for CASSLAEADTQYF.

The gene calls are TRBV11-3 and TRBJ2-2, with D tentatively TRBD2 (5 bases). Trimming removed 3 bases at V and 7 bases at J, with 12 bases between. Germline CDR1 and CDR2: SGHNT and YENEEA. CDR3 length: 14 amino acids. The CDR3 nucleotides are TGTGCCAGCAGCTTCCTCCGGGGTAGCGGGGAGCTGTTTTTT. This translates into CASSFLRGSGELFF.

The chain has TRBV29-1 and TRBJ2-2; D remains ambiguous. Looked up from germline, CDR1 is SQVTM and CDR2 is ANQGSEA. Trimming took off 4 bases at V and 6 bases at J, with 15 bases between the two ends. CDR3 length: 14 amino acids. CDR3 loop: CSVGYGITPGELFF. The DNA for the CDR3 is TGCAGCGTTGGTTACGGTATTACGCCCGGGGAGCTGTTTTTT.

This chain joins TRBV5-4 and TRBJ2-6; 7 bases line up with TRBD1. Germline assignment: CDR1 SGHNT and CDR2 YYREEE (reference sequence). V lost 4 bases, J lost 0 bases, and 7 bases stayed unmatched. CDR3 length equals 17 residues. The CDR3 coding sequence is TGTGCCAGCAGCACCGGGACAGAGACCTCTGGGGCCAACGTCCTGACTTTC. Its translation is CASSTGTETSGANVLTF.

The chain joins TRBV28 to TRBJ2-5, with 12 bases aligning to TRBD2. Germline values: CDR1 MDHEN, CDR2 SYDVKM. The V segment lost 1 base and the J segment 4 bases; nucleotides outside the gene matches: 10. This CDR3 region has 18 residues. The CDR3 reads CASSLFALAGGPRETQYF. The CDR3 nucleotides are TGTGCCAGCAGTTTATTCGCGCTAGCGGGAGGGCCAAGAGAGACCCAGTACTTC.

Written as DNA, the CDR3 is TGTGCCAGCAGCGTAGAGGGGACAGGGAGCCGCGAGCAGTACTTC. This translates into CASSVEGTGSREQYF. The chain combines TRBV9 with TRBJ2-7, with TRBD1 matching 9 bases. This CDR3 is 15 amino acids long. Germline trimming cut 0 bases from V and 6 bases from J; bases unmatched to any gene: 7. From germline, CDR1 is SGDLS and CDR2 YYNGEE.

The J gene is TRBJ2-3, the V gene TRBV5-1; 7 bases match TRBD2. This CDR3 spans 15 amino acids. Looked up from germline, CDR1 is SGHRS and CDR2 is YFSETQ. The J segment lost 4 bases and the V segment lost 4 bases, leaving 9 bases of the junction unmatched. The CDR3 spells CASSHERERADTQYF. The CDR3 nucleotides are TGCGCCAGCAGCCACGAGCGGGAACGGGCAGATACGCAGTATTTT.

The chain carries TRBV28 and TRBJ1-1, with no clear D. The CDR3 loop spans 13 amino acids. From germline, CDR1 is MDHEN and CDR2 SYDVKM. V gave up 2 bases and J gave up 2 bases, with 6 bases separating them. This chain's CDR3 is CASSLLGNTEAFF. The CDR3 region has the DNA TGTGCCAGCAGTTTACTGGGAAACACTGAAGCTTTCTTT.

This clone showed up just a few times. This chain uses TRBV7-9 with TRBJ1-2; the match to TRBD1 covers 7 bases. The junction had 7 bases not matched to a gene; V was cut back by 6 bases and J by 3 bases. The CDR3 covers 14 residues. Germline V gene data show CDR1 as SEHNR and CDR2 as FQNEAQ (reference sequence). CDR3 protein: CASRSPGQYYGYTF. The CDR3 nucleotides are TGTGCCAGCAGGTCTCCGGGACAGTACTATGGCTACACCTTC.

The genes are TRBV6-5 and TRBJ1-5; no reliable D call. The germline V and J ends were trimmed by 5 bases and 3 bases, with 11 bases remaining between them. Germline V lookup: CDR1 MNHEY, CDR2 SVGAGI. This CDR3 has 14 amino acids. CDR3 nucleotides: TGTGCCAGCAGTCCCAACCGGGACAATCAGCCCCAGCATTTT. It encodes CASSPNRDNQPQHF.

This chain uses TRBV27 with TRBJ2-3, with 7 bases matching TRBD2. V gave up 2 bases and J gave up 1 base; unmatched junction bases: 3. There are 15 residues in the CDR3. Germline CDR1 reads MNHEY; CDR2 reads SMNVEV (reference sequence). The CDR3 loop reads CASSLAGAGTDTQYF. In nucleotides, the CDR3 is TGTGCCAGCAGTTTAGCGGGAGCGGGCACAGATACGCAGTATTTT.

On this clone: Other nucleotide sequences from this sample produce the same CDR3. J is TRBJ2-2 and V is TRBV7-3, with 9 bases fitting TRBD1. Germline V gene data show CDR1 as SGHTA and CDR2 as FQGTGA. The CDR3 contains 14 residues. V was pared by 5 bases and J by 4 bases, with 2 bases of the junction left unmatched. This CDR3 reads CASSPQGATGELFF. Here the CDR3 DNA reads TGTGCCAGCAGCCCACAGGGGGCCACCGGGGAGCTGTTTTTT. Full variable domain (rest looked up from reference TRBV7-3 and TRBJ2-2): GAGVSQTPSNKVTEKGKYVELRCDPISGHTALYWYRQSLGQGPEFLIYFQGTGAADDSGLPNDRFFAVRPEGSVSTLKIQRTERGDSAVYLCASSPQGATGELFFGEGSRLTVL.

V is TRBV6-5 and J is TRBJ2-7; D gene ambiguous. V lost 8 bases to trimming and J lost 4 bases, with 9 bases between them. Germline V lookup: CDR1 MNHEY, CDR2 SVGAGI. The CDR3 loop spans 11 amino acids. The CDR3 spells CASSTGYEQYF. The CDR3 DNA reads TGTGCCAGCTCGACGGGTTACGAGCAGTACTTC.

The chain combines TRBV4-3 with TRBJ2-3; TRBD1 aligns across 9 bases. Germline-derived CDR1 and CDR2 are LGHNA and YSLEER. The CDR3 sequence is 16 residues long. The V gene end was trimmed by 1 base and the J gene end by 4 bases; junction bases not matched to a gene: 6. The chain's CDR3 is CASSQVGQGWADTQYF. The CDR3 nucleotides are TGCGCCAGCAGCCAAGTGGGACAGGGATGGGCAGATACGCAGTATTTT.